This T cell receptor beta chain was found in a study of early T cells in non-severe SARS-CoV-2 infection. About the study: Sequencing was performed on bulk RNA from unsorted whole blood, leaving chains unpaired.

Study outcomes and limitations: Matching against VDJdb likely underestimated virus-specific expansions, favoring anti-spike CD8.

The TCR library protocol was used to attach unique molecular identifiers. These identifiers were attached to individual cDNA molecules. TCRdb ran MiXCR on the 5' RACE reads and lists one entry per CDR3 protein. The table shows fewer than 110,000 distinct CDR3 sequences, with around 10% occurring only once. This clonotype was seen at least ten times. Antigen specificity is unknown. This receptor was taken from an adult who was a healthcare worker with PCR-confirmed SARS-CoV-2 infection or an uninfected control (not recorded which). The sample consisted of whole blood.

The chain's CDR3 is CASSPFRVNEQFF. CDR3 in DNA: TGTGCCAGCTCACCATTCAGGGTAAATGAGCAGTTCTTC. The J gene is TRBJ2-1, the V gene TRBV18; D might be TRBD1 (5 bases). The V end was cut by 2 bases, the J end by 7 bases, with 9 bases between. Germline V gene lookup returns CDR1 KGHSH and CDR2 LQKENI. There are 13 residues in the CDR3. The entire variable domain, with the rest obtained from reference TRBV18 and TRBJ2-1, is as follows: NAGVMQNPRHLVRRRGQEARLRCSPMKGHSHVYWYRQLPEEGLKFMVYLQKENIIDESGMPKERFSAEFPKEGPSILRIQQVVRGDSAAYFCASSPFRVNEQFFGPGTRLTVL.